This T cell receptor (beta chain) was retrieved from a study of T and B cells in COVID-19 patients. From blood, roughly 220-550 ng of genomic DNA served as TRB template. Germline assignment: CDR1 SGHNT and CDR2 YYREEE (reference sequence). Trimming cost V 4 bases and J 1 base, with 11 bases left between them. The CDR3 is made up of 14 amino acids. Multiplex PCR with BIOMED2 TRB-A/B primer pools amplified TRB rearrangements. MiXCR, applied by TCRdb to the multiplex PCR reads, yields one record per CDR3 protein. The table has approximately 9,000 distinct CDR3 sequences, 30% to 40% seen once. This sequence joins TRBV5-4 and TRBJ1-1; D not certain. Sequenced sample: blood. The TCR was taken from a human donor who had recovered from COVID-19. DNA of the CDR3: TGTGCCAGCAGCCCTCGGGTTACGAACACTGAAGCTTTCTTT. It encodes CASSPRVTNTEAFF.